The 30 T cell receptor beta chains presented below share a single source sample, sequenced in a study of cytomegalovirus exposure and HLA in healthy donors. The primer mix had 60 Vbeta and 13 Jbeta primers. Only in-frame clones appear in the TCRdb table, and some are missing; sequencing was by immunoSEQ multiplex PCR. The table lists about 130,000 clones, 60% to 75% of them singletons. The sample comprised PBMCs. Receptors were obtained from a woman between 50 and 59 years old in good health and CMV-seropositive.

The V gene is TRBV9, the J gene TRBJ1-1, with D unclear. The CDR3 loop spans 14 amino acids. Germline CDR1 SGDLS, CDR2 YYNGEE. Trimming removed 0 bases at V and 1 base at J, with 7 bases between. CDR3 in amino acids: CASSVVAANTEAFF. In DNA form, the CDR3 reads TGTGCCAGCAGCGTAGTGGCGGCGAACACTGAAGCTTTCTTT.

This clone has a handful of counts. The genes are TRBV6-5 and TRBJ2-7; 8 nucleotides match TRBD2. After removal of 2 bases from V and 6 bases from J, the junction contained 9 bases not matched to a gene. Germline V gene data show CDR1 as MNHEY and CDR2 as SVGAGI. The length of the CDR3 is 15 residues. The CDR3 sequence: CASSYLAGRVSEQYF. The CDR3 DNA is TGTGCCAGCAGTTACCTAGCGGGCCGGGTTAGCGAGCAGTACTTC.

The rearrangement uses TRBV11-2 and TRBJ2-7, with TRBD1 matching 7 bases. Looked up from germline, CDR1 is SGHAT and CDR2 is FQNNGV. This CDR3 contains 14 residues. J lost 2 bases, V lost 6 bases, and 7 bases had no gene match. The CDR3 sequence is CASSKTGNPYEQYF. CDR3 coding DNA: TGTGCCAGCAGTAAGACAGGGAACCCCTACGAGCAGTACTTC.

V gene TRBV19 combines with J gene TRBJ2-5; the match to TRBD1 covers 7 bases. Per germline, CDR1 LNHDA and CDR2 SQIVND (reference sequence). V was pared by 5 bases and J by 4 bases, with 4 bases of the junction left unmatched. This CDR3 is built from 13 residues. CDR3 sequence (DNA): TGTGCCAGTAGTGGGACAGCCGGAGAGACCCAGTACTTC. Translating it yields CASSGTAGETQYF.

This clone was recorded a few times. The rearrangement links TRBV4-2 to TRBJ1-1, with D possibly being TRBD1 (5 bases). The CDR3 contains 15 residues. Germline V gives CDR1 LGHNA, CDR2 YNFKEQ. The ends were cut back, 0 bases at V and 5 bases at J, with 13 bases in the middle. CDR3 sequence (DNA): TGTGCCAGCAGCCAAGATAAGGGTTCAGGGACTGAAGCTTTCTTT. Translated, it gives CASSQDKGSGTEAFF.

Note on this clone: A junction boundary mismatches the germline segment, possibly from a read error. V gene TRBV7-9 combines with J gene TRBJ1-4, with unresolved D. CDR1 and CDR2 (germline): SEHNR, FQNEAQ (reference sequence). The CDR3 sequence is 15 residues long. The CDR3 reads CSSSSSGNSHEKLFF. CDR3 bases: TGTTCCAGCAGCTCTTCGGGGAATTCGCATGAAAAACTGTTTTTT. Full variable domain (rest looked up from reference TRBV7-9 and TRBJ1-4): DTGVSQNPRHKITKRGQNVTFRCDPISEHNRLYWYRQTLGQGPEFLTYFQNEAQLEKSRLLSDRFSAERPKGSFSTLEIQRTEQGDSAMYLCSSSSSGNSHEKLFFGSGTQLSVL.

The CDR3 nucleotides read TGCGCCAGCAGCTTGATCGGGTATGACACCGGGGAGCTGTTTTTT. Translated: CASSLIGYDTGELFF. The V call is TRBV5-1, the J call TRBJ2-2; D not certain. Germline CDR1 reads SGHRS; CDR2 reads YFSETQ. The CDR3 is 15 amino acids. Deletions cut 1 base from V and 3 bases from J, with 10 bases between.

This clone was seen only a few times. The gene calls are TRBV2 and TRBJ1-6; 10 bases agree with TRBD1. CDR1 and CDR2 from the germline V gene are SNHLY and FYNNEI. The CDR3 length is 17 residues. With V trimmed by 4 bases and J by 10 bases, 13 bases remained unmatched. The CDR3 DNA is TGTGCCAGCAGTGCAACACCCCCGGGACAGGGGAGATCACCCCTCCACTTT. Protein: CASSATPPGQGRSPLHF.

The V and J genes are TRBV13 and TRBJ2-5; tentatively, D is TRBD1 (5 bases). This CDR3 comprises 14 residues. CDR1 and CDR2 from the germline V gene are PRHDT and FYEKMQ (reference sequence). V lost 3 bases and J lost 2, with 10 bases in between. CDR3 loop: CASSFRDRQETQYF. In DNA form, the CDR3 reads TGTGCCAGCAGCTTCCGTGACAGACAAGAGACCCAGTACTTC.

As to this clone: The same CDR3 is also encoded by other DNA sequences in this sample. CDR3 DNA sequence: TGTGCCAGCAGTGACGGCGGTCAGCCCCAGCATTTT. Translation gives CASSDGGQPQHF. The rearrangement links TRBV6-1 to TRBJ1-5; D is unclear. V was clipped by 3 bases and J by 6 bases, with 6 bases between them. CDR1 and CDR2 from the germline V gene are MNHNS and SASEGT. The CDR3 is 12 residues long.

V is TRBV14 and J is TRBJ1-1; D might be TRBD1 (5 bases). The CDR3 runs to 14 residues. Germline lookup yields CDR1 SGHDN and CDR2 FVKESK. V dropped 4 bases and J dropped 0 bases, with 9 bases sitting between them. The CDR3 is CASSRTTMNTEAFF. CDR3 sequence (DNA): TGTGCCAGCAGCCGGACAACTATGAACACTGAAGCTTTCTTT.

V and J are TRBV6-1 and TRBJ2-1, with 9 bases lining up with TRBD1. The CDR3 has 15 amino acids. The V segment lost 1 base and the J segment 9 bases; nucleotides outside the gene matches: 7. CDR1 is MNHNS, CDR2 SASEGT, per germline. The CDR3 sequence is CASSEVTGGFGEQFF. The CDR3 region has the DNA TGTGCCAGCAGTGAAGTTACAGGGGGCTTTGGTGAGCAGTTCTTC.

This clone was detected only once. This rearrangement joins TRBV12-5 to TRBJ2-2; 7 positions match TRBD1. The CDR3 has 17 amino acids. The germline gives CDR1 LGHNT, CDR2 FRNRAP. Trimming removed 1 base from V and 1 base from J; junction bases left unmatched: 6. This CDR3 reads CASGLDRGQLNTGELFF. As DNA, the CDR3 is TGTGCTAGTGGTTTGGATCGGGGACAGCTGAACACCGGGGAGCTGTTTTTT.

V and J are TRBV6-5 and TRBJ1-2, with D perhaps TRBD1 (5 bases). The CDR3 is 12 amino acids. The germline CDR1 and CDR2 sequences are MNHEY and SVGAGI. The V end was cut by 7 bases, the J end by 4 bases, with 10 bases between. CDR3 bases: TGTGCCAGCAAAGCAGGGCCCTATGGCTACACCTTC. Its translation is CASKAGPYGYTF.

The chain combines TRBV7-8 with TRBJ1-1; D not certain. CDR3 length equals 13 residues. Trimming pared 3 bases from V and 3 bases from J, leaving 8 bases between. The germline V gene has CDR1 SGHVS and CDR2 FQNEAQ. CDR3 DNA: TGTGCCAGCAGCTTCGAAACGGACACTGAAGCTTTCTTT. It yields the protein CASSFETDTEAFF.

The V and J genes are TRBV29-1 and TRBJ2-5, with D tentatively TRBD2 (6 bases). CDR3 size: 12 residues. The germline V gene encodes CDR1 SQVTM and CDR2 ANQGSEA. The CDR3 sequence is CNGHDGRETQYF. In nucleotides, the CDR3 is TGCAACGGCCACGATGGGAGGGAGACCCAGTACTTC.

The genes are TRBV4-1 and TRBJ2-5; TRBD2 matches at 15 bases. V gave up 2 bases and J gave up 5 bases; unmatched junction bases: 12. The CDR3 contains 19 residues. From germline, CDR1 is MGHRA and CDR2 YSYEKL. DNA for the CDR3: TGCGCCAGCAGCCAACTAGGACTAGCGGGGGGGTCGATGCGGGAGACCCAGTACTTC. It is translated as CASSQLGLAGGSMRETQYF.

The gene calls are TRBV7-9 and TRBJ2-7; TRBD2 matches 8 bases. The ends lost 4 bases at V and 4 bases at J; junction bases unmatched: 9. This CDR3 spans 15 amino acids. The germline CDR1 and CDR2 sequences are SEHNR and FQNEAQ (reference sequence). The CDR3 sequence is CASSSIAGLSYEQYF. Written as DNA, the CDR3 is TGTGCCAGCAGCTCAATAGCGGGGCTCAGTTACGAGCAGTACTTC.

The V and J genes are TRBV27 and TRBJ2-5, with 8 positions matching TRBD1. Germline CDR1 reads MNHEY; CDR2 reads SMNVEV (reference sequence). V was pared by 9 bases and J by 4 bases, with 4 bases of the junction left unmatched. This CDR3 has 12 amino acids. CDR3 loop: CARDRGRETQYF. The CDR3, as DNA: TGTGCCAGAGACAGGGGAAGAGAGACCCAGTACTTC.

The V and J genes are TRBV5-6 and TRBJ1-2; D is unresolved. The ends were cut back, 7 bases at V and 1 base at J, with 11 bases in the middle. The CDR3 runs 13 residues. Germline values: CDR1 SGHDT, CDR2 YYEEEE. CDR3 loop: CASFLRGNYGYTF. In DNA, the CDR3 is TGTGCCAGCTTCTTGCGGGGTAACTATGGCTACACCTTC.

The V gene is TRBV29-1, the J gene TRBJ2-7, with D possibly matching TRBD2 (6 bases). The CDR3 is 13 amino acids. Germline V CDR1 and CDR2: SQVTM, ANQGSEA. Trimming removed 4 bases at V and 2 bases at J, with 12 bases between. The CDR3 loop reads CSVGLGEAYEQYF. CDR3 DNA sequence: TGCAGCGTTGGGCTGGGGGAGGCCTACGAGCAGTACTTC.

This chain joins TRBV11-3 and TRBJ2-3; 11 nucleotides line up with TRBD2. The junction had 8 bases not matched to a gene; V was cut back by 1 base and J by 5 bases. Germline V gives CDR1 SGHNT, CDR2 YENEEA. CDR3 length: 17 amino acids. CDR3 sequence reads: CASSLGASGGPEDTQYF. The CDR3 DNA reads TGTGCCAGCAGCTTAGGAGCTAGCGGGGGGCCGGAAGATACGCAGTATTTT.

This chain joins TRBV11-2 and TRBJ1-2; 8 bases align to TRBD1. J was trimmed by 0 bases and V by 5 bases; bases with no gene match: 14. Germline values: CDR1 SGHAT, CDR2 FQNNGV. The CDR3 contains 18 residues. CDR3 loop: CASSGSGTGEIANYGYTF. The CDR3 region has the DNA TGTGCCAGCAGCGGCTCCGGGACAGGAGAAATCGCTAACTATGGCTACACCTTC.

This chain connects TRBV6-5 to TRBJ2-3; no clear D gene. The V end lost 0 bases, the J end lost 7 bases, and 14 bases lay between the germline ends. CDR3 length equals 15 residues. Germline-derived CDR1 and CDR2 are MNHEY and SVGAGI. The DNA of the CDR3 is TGTGCCAGCAGTTACTCGAGAGGCAGTCTCTATACGCAGTATTTT. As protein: CASSYSRGSLYTQYF.

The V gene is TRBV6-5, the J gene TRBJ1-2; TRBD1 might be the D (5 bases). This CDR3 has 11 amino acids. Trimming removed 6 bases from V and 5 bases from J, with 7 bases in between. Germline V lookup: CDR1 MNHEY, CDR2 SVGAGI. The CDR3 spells CASRQGYGYTF. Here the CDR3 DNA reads TGTGCCAGCAGGCAGGGTTATGGCTACACCTTC.

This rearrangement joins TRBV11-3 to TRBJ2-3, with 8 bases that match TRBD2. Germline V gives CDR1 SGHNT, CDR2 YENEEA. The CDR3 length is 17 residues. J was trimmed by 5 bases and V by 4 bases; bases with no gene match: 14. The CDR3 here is CASSSSLGGATRDTQYF. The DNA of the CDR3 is TGTGCCAGCAGCTCTTCCCTCGGGGGGGCTACGCGAGATACGCAGTATTTT.

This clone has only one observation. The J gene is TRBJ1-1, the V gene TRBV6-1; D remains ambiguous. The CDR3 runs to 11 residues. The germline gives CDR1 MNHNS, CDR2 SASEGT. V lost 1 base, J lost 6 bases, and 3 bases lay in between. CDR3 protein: CASSEVSEAFF. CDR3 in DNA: TGTGCCAGCAGTGAAGTCTCTGAAGCTTTCTTT.

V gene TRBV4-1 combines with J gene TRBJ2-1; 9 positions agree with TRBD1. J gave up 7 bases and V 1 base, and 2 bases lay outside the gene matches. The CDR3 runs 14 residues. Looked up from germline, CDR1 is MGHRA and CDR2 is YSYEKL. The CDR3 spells CASSQADRGNEQFF. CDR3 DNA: TGCGCCAGCAGCCAAGCGGACAGGGGAAATGAGCAGTTCTTC.

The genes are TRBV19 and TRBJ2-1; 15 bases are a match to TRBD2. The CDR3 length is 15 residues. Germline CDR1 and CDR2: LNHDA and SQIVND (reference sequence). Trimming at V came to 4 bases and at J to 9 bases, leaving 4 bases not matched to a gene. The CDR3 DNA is TGTGCCAGTAGTACGGGACTAGCGGGAGGCGGTGAGCAGTTCTTC. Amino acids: CASSTGLAGGGEQFF.

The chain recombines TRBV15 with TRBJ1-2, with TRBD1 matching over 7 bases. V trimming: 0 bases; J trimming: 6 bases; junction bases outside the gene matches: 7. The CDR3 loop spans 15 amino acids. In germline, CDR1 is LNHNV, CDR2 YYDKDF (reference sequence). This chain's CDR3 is CATSRDSGQWDGYTF. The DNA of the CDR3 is TGTGCCACCAGCAGAGATTCGGGACAGTGGGATGGCTACACCTTC.